What follows are 27 T cell receptor beta chains derived from one specimen sequenced in a study of blood T cell repertoires in COVID-19 (dated by TCRdb to the early 2020s). The receptor library was made with the immunoSEQ multiplex PCR assay. TCRdb took over this immuneACCESS table, retaining in-frame rearrangements with V and J assigned. Such tables are incomplete; in checked studies, under half of the missing clones stem from an unresolved V gene, and the remainder is unexplained. The sample has about 140,000 clones on record, under 90% of them singletons. The ten largest clonotypes hold 44% of the sample. Sequenced: peripheral blood. The receptors were sampled from a human donor in a cohort sampled during active COVID-19.

The chain has TRBV5-4 and TRBJ2-1; maybe TRBD1 (5 bases). The germline V gene has CDR1 SGHNT and CDR2 YYREEE (reference sequence). The V and J ends lost 0 bases and 5 bases respectively, with 9 bases between them. This CDR3 contains 14 residues. This chain's CDR3 is CASSLESRDNEQFF. CDR3 bases: TGTGCCAGCAGCTTGGAGAGCAGGGACAATGAGCAGTTCTTC.

This chain connects TRBV9 to TRBJ2-5; 8 positions match TRBD1. After removal of 1 base from V and 5 bases from J, the junction contained 7 bases not matched to a gene. Per germline, CDR1 SGDLS and CDR2 YYNGEE. This CDR3 region has 15 residues. The CDR3 protein is CASSVSDRVGETQYF. The CDR3 region has the DNA TGTGCCAGCAGCGTATCGGACAGGGTCGGGGAGACCCAGTACTTC.

The chain employs TRBV18 and TRBJ1-2; 9 nucleotides align to TRBD1. This CDR3 has 15 amino acids. Looked up from germline, CDR1 is KGHSH and CDR2 is LQKENI. V was pared by 3 bases and J by 7 bases, with 9 bases of the junction left unmatched. In DNA, the CDR3 is TGTGCCAGCTCACCCGCGGGGGACAGGGAAAGTGGCTACACCTTC. Protein product: CASSPAGDRESGYTF.

The chain combines TRBV4-2 with TRBJ2-6, with TRBD2 as a possible D gene (7 bases). There are 17 residues in the CDR3. Trimming cost V 3 bases and J 0 bases, with 12 bases left between them. In germline, CDR1 is LGHNA, CDR2 YNFKEQ. CDR3 in DNA: TGTGCCAGCAGCCAGGGAGGGGGAGGCTCTGGGGCCAACGTCCTGACTTTC. Its protein is CASSQGGGGSGANVLTF.

V usage is TRBV5-4 and J usage is TRBJ2-5; D ambiguous. V lost 2 bases and J 4 bases, leaving 6 bases between the germline ends. The CDR3 loop spans 12 amino acids. Looked up from germline, CDR1 is SGHNT and CDR2 is YYREEE (reference sequence). The CDR3 spells CASSFERETQYF. CDR3 bases: TGTGCCAGCAGCTTTGAGAGAGAGACCCAGTACTTC.

The chain combines TRBV7-3 with TRBJ2-1; 10 nucleotides line up with TRBD2. Germline trimming cut 5 bases from V and 0 bases from J; bases unmatched to any gene: 4. CDR3 size: 16 residues. Germline-derived CDR1 and CDR2 are SGHTA and FQGTGA. CDR3 coding DNA: TGTGCCAGCAGCGCCTCTAGCGGGAGCTCCTACAATGAGCAGTTCTTC. It yields the protein CASSASSGSSYNEQFF.

The CDR3: CASSYPSGKHSPLHF. In DNA, the CDR3 is TGTGCCAGCAGCTACCCGTCAGGGAAACATTCACCCCTCCACTTT. The rearrangement links TRBV7-9 to TRBJ1-6; perhaps TRBD1 as D (5 bases). The germline V gene encodes CDR1 SEHNR and CDR2 FQNEAQ (reference sequence). The CDR3 has 15 residues. The V and J ends lost 4 bases and 8 bases respectively, with 15 bases between them. Together with reference TRBV7-9 and TRBJ1-6, the CDR3 gives the full variable domain: DTGVSQNPRHKITKRGQNVTFRCDPISEHNRLYWYRQTLGQGPEFLTYFQNEAQLEKSRLLSDRFSAERPKGSFSTLEIQRTEQGDSAMYLCASSYPSGKHSPLHFGNGTRLTVT.

This clone has only one observation. The chain employs TRBV6-5 and TRBJ1-2; D is perhaps TRBD1 (6 bases). Germline lookup yields CDR1 MNHEY and CDR2 SVGAGI. The CDR3 length is 13 residues. V lost 5 bases and J lost 4, with 11 bases in between. The CDR3 nucleotides are TGTGCCAGCAGTCCGACAGGAATCTATGGCTACACCTTC. It is translated as CASSPTGIYGYTF.

Written as DNA, the CDR3 is TGTGCCAGCAGCGTATTCGGAGGGGGCGGCACCGGGGAGCTGTTTTTT. This encodes CASSVFGGGGTGELFF. The rearrangement links TRBV9 to TRBJ2-2, with D maybe TRBD1 (7 bases). The CDR3 has 16 amino acids. The germline V and J ends were trimmed by 1 base and 4 bases, with 14 bases remaining between them. Germline V gene data show CDR1 as SGDLS and CDR2 as YYNGEE.

The chain employs TRBV19 and TRBJ1-1, with TRBD1 as a possible D gene (6 bases). The germline V gene encodes CDR1 LNHDA and CDR2 SQIVND (reference sequence). This CDR3 has 13 amino acids. Trimming took 5 bases from V and 4 from J, leaving 11 bases between them. The CDR3 here is CASSWGRATEAFF. The CDR3 DNA follows: TGTGCCAGTAGTTGGGGGCGTGCCACTGAAGCTTTCTTT. The full variable domain, in which reference TRBV19 and TRBJ1-1 provide the parts outside the CDR3, is DGGITQSPKYLFRKEGQNVTLSCEQNLNHDAMYWYRQDPGQGLRLIYYSQIVNDFQKGDIAEGYSVSREKKESFPLTVTSAQKNPTAFYLCASSWGRATEAFFGQGTRLTVV.

The chain is built from TRBV7-2 and TRBJ1-1; possible D gene TRBD1, 6 bases. Germline V gene sequence: CDR1 SGHTA, CDR2 FQGNSA. The CDR3 has 16 amino acids. The V end lost 1 base, the J end lost 5 bases, and 17 bases lay between the germline ends. The CDR3 spells CASSLEGARGGTEAFF. The CDR3 DNA reads as TGTGCCAGCAGCTTAGAGGGAGCCAGGGGCGGGACTGAAGCTTTCTTT.

The V and J genes are TRBV3-1 (or the pseudogene TRBV3-2) and TRBJ2-3; the D gene is possibly TRBD2 (5 bases). Germline CDR1 LGHDT, CDR2 YNNKEL (reference sequence). V was shortened by 0 bases and J by 3 bases, with 10 bases between the two germline ends. The CDR3 has 15 amino acids. CDR3 nucleotide sequence: TGTGCCAGCAGCCAAGATCTAGCAACGACAGATACGCAGTATTTT. Protein product: CASSQDLATTDTQYF.

The chain links TRBV14 to TRBJ2-2; a possible D gene is TRBD1 (6 bases). Germline V gene lookup returns CDR1 SGHDN and CDR2 FVKESK. This CDR3 has 16 amino acids. V was trimmed by 1 base and J by 0 bases, leaving 9 bases between them. The CDR3 loop reads CASSQARGTNTGELFF. As DNA, the CDR3 is TGTGCCAGCAGCCAAGCCAGGGGCACGAACACCGGGGAGCTGTTTTTT.

This chain connects TRBV14 to TRBJ2-2; 9 nucleotides line up with TRBD1. The CDR3 has 15 residues. The ends lost 3 bases at V and 4 bases at J; junction bases unmatched: 3. Looked up from germline, CDR1 is SGHDN and CDR2 is FVKESK. CDR3: CASSQGQGFTGELFF. CDR3 bases: TGTGCCAGCAGCCAGGGACAGGGTTTCACCGGGGAGCTGTTTTTT.

This sequence joins TRBV19 and TRBJ1-5; a possible D gene is TRBD1 (6 bases). The V end lost 5 bases, the J end lost 6 bases, and 11 bases lay between the germline ends. Germline V lookup: CDR1 LNHDA, CDR2 SQIVND (reference sequence). The CDR3 extends over 13 amino acids. CDR3 loop: CASSRGATQPQHF. CDR3 nucleotides: TGTGCCAGTAGTCGGGGGGCGACTCAGCCCCAGCATTTT.

The genes are TRBV2 and TRBJ1-1; 9 nucleotides agree with TRBD1. Trimming at V came to 7 bases and at J to 4 bases, leaving 4 bases not matched to a gene. Germline V gene data show CDR1 as SNHLY and CDR2 as FYNNEI. The CDR3 extends over 13 amino acids. The CDR3 DNA is TGTGCCAGCACCGGGACAGGGATCACTGAAGCTTTCTTT. It encodes CASTGTGITEAFF.

V gene TRBV4-3 combines with J gene TRBJ1-1; 8 bases agree with TRBD1. The V segment lost 0 bases and the J segment 6 bases; nucleotides outside the gene matches: 3. Germline-derived CDR1 and CDR2 are LGHNA and YSLEER. This CDR3 is built from 14 residues. DNA of the CDR3: TGCGCCAGCAGCCAAGAGGGACAGGCATCTGAAGCTTTCTTT. Translated: CASSQEGQASEAFF.

The CDR3 is CASSLSRQYGYTF. CDR3 sequence (DNA): TGTGCCAGCAGTTTATCCAGACAATATGGCTACACCTTC. The V and J genes are TRBV12-3 or TRBV12-4 and TRBJ1-2; D remains unclear. V was clipped by 2 bases and J by 5 bases, with 9 bases between them. This CDR3 region has 13 residues.

This clone has a single count. The chain carries TRBV9 and TRBJ1-3; TRBD1 matches at 7 bases. The CDR3 totals 15 residues. The V segment lost 3 bases and the J segment 8 bases; nucleotides outside the gene matches: 11. In germline, CDR1 is SGDLS, CDR2 YYNGEE. CDR3 sequence: CASSATGQWWDTIYF. The CDR3, as DNA: TGTGCCAGCAGCGCAACGGGACAGTGGTGGGACACCATATATTTT.

V is TRBV5-4 and J is TRBJ1-2, with D uncertain. Trimming left V 3 bases short and J 2 bases short, with 14 bases between. Germline CDR1 and CDR2: SGHNT and YYREEE (reference sequence). The CDR3 is 15 amino acids. CDR3 amino acids: CASSSPSVQNYGYTF. In DNA form, the CDR3 reads TGTGCCAGCAGCTCCCCCTCAGTCCAAAACTATGGCTACACCTTC. Supplemented by reference TRBV5-4 and TRBJ1-2, the full variable domain reads ETGVTQSPTHLIKTRGQQVTLRCSSQSGHNTVSWYQQALGQGPQFIFQYYREEENGRGNFPPRFSGLQFPNYSSELNVNALELDDSALYLCASSSPSVQNYGYTFGSGTRLTVV.

The gene calls are TRBV6-2 or TRBV6-3 and TRBJ2-5; 8 bases agree with TRBD1. Germline V lookup: CDR1 MNHEY, CDR2 SVGEGT. V was pared by 2 bases and J by 3 bases, with 8 bases of the junction left unmatched. This CDR3 is built from 16 residues. CDR3 sequence: CASSYLSDRAKETQYF. The CDR3 nucleotides read TGTGCCAGCAGTTACCTATCGGACAGGGCGAAAGAGACCCAGTACTTC.

J is TRBJ1-2 and V is TRBV4-2, with D maybe TRBD1 (5 bases). CDR1 LGHNA and CDR2 YNFKEQ come from the germline V gene. Between the trimmed V and J ends, which lost 0 bases and 4 bases, there was a span of 12 bases. The CDR3 has 15 amino acids. The CDR3 DNA reads as TGTGCCAGCAGCCAAGATAATACAGGACCCTATGGCTACACCTTC. Protein product: CASSQDNTGPYGYTF.

The CDR3 region has the DNA TGTGCCAGCAGCTTAGCGCCACAGGGGGCGTTAGGTGAAGCTTTCTTT. It codes for CASSLAPQGALGEAFF. J is TRBJ1-1 and V is TRBV7-2; 9 bases are shared with TRBD1. Trimming took 0 bases from V and 7 from J; bases not matched to a gene: 9. The CDR3 is 16 residues long. The germline CDR1 and CDR2 sequences are SGHTA and FQGNSA.

The CDR3 spells CASSFWGVDEAFF. The CDR3 nucleotides read TGTGCCAGCAGTTTTTGGGGGGTAGATGAAGCTTTCTTT. This chain uses TRBV12-3 or TRBV12-4 with TRBJ1-1; maybe TRBD1 (5 bases). V was trimmed by 3 bases and J by 7 bases, leaving 12 bases between them. The CDR3 is 13 amino acids.

This chain connects TRBV6-6 to TRBJ2-1, with D possibly matching TRBD1 (6 bases). CDR3 length equals 14 residues. V was cut by 5 bases and J by 5 bases, with 13 bases left in between. Germline CDR1 and CDR2: MNHNY and SVGAGI (reference sequence). CDR3: CASSARQANNEQFF. CDR3 DNA sequence: TGTGCCAGCAGTGCAAGACAGGCCAACAATGAGCAGTTCTTC.

The chain combines TRBV5-3 with TRBJ2-2, with 9 bases lining up with TRBD2. TRBV5-3 counts as an open reading frame of uncertain function. The CDR3 is 17 amino acids. The trim removed 2 bases at V and 2 bases at J, leaving 7 bases unmatched. The CDR3, as DNA: TGTGCCAGAAGCTTTTTGCGGGAGGGAAAAAACACCGGGGAGCTGTTTTTT. Protein: CARSFLREGKNTGELFF.

The chain uses TRBV4-3 and TRBJ1-2; 8 bases fit TRBD1. V was clipped by 0 bases and J by 1 base; unmatched bases: 7. The CDR3 sequence is 17 residues long. CDR1 is LGHNA and CDR2 is YSLEER in the germline V gene. CDR3 protein: CASSQDGPGGYNYGYTF. DNA of the CDR3: TGCGCCAGCAGCCAAGATGGTCCAGGGGGCTATAACTATGGCTACACCTTC.